These 15 T cell receptor beta chains share one sample of origin, sequenced in a study of molecular identifiers for immune sequencing clone quantification. TCRdb analysed the PCR reads with MiXCR anew, one entry per CDR3 protein. Of some 100,000 distinct CDR3 sequences in the sample, roughly a third were seen once. Input material: naive CD8+ T cells from blood, with Jurkat cell RNA spiked in. The subset here: FACS-sorted CD8+CD4-CCR7+CD45RA+ naive T cells. The receptors were sampled from a human donor in good health. Some libraries in this study had Jurkat cell RNA spiked in.

In its sample, this clonotype was seen a few times. The chain joins TRBV2 to TRBJ2-4; either TRBD1 or TRBD2 may supply D (5 bases each). Germline V CDR1 and CDR2: SNHLY, FYNNEI. The CDR3 spans 12 residues. Trimming took 7 bases from V and 9 from J, leaving 13 bases between them. For the CDR3, the DNA is TGTGCCAGCAACCTAATGGGGGTCATTCAGTACTTC. It codes for CASNLMGVIQYF.

The chain recombines TRBV5-1 with TRBJ2-7; no reliable D call. The germline CDR1 and CDR2 sequences are SGHRS and YFSETQ. CDR3 length equals 11 residues. V lost 6 bases, J lost 5 bases, and 9 bases lay in between. CDR3 region: CASKFGDEQYF. Here the CDR3 DNA reads TGCGCCAGCAAATTTGGGGACGAGCAGTACTTC. Full variable domain (outside the CDR3, taken from reference TRBV5-1 and TRBJ2-7): KAGVTQTPRYLIKTRGQQVTLSCSPISGHRSVSWYQQTPGQGLQFLFEYFSETQRNKGNFPGRFSGRQFSNSRSEMNVSTLELGDSALYLCASKFGDEQYFGPGTRLTVT.

A note on this clonotype: This may stem from a read error, because a much larger clone lies one nucleotide away. The rearrangement joins TRBV5-7 to TRBJ2-1; D perhaps matches TRBD2 (5 bases). TRBV5-7 is treated as an ORF (open reading frame) with a function not yet certain. The CDR3 is made up of 15 amino acids. The CDR3 DNA reads TGTGCCAGCAGCTTGAAGGCGGGTTCCTACAATGAGCGGTTCTTC. Its translation: CASSLKAGSYNERFF.

The chain couples TRBV6-5 to TRBJ2-2; tentatively, D is TRBD2 (6 bases). The CDR3 spans 14 residues. V lost 2 bases to trimming and J lost 9 bases, with 13 bases between them. CDR1 and CDR2 from the germline V gene are MNHEY and SVGAGI. The CDR3 region has the DNA TGTGCCAGCAGTTACAATCTGGAGGGCCGGGAGCTGTTTTTT. Translation gives CASSYNLEGRELFF.

V usage is TRBV6-5 and J usage is TRBJ2-5, with a tentative D call TRBD1 (6 bases). The V gene lost 0 bases and the J gene lost 2 bases, with 10 bases spanning the gap. The CDR3 consists of 15 residues. The germline V gene encodes CDR1 MNHEY and CDR2 SVGAGI. The CDR3 sequence is CASSYSRGLQETQYF. The CDR3, as DNA: TGTGCCAGCAGTTACTCCAGGGGCTTGCAAGAGACCCAGTACTTC.

This chain connects TRBV11-2 to TRBJ2-7; D ambiguous. The CDR3 sequence is 14 residues long. V was clipped by 1 base and J by 0 bases, with 7 bases between them. Germline lookup yields CDR1 SGHAT and CDR2 FQNNGV. CDR3 loop: CASSLGAGSYEQYF. The CDR3 DNA reads as TGTGCCAGCAGCTTAGGAGCCGGCTCCTACGAGCAGTACTTC.

The chain is built from TRBV7-9 and TRBJ2-7; a possible D gene is TRBD1 (6 bases). Between the trimmed V and J ends, which lost 4 bases and 3 bases, there was a span of 16 bases. Per the germline V gene, CDR1 is SEHNR and CDR2 is FQNEAQ (reference sequence). The CDR3 is 15 amino acids. The CDR3 is CASSWTGTQNYEQYF. The CDR3 bases are TGTGCCAGCAGCTGGACCGGGACACAAAACTACGAGCAGTACTTC.

On this clonotype: Since a much larger clone is just one base distant, this may be a read error. The chain uses TRBV14 and TRBJ2-3; D remains unclear. The CDR3 covers 14 residues. The germline V gene encodes CDR1 SGHDN and CDR2 FVKESK. With 11 bases removed from V and 0 bases from J, the gap between germline ends came to 15 bases. The CDR3 spells CAGSRVPSTDTQYF. CDR3 nucleotide sequence: TGTGCCGGCTCCCGGGTTCCCAGCACAGATACGCAGTATTTT.

This chain connects TRBV5-1 to TRBJ2-3; 9 bases are shared with TRBD2. Per germline, CDR1 SGHRS and CDR2 YFSETQ. Losses at the gene ends were 2 bases for V and 3 bases for J; bases not matched to a gene: 7. The CDR3 is 16 amino acids. This chain's CDR3 is CASSFRGRERTDTQYF. As DNA, the CDR3 is TGCGCCAGCAGCTTCCGCGGGAGGGAGAGGACAGATACGCAGTATTTT.

This clonotype was seen once. With a far larger clone one base away, a read error is the likely cause. This sequence joins TRBV7-2 and TRBJ2-7; 7 bases align to TRBD2. The CDR3 contains 13 residues. The germline V gene has CDR1 SGHTA and CDR2 FQGNSA. CDR3 in DNA: TGTGCCAGCAGCTTAGGACTAGCCTACGAGAAGTACTTC. Translated, it gives CASSLGLAYEKYF.

This clonotype came up many times. The rearrangement joins TRBV28 to TRBJ1-2; D might be TRBD1 (5 bases). This CDR3 has 15 amino acids. In germline, CDR1 is MDHEN, CDR2 SYDVKM. The V end lost 2 bases, the J end lost 3 bases, and 13 bases lay between the germline ends. CDR3 bases: TGTGCCAGCAGTTTAGTCCAGGGTTCGCACTATGGCTACACCTTC. The encoded protein is CASSLVQGSHYGYTF.

In the case of this clonotype: The junction differs from germline at one of its ends, possibly a read error. The rearrangement joins TRBV29-1 to TRBJ2-1; 12 nucleotides agree with TRBD2. Germline V CDR1 and CDR2: SQVTM, ANQGSEA. The length of the CDR3 is 17 residues. CDR3 nucleotides: TGCTGCGTTGCCTTTATGGCTAGCGGGAGGGTGGGCGGTGAGCAGTTCTTC. Translation gives CCVAFMASGRVGGEQFF.

This clonotype was picked up a small number of times. The V gene is TRBV19, the J gene TRBJ1-1; TRBD1 might be the D (6 bases). The ends were cut back, 10 bases at V and 4 bases at J, with 22 bases in the middle. Looked up from germline, CDR1 is LNHDA and CDR2 is SQIVND (reference sequence). CDR3 length: 15 residues. DNA for the CDR3: TGTGCCACGAACCAAGGGGGGGATTATAGCACTGAAGCTTTCTTT. Its translation is CATNQGGDYSTEAFF.

With respect to this clonotype: This could be a read error, since a much larger clone is one nucleotide away. The J gene is TRBJ2-3, the V gene TRBV28; 7 bases match TRBD2. CDR1 is MDHEN, CDR2 SYDVKM, per germline. The CDR3 spans 15 residues. CDR3 DNA: TGTGCCAGCAGTTTTAGTGCTAGCGGCACAGATACGCCGTATTTT. It encodes CASSFSASGTDTPYF.

This clonotype occurred a few times. The chain joins TRBV5-6 to TRBJ2-7; D unclear. CDR1 SGHDT and CDR2 YYEEEE come from the germline V gene. CDR3 size: 15 residues. The V end was cut by 4 bases, the J end by 4 bases, with 18 bases between. CDR3 loop: CASSPAVLPRYEQYF. The CDR3 coding sequence is TGTGCCAGCAGCCCTGCGGTGCTCCCCAGGTACGAGCAGTACTTC.